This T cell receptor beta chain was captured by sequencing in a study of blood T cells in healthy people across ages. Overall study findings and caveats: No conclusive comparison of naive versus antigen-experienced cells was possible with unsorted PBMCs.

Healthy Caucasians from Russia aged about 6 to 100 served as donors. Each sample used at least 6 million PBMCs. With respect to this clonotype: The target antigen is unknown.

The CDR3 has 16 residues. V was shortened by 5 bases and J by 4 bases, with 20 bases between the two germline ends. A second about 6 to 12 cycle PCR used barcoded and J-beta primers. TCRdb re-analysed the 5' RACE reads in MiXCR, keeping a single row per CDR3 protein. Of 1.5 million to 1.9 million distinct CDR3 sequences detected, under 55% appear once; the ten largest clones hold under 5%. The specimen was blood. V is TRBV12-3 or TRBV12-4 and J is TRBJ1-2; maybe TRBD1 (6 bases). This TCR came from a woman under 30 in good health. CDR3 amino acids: CASSPSWDKWGYGYTF. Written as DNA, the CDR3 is TGTGCCAGCAGTCCCAGTTGGGACAAATGGGGCTATGGCTACACCTTC.